Below, one TCR beta chain is given with its context. Antigen specificity is unknown. This CDR3 comprises 12 residues. Germline loops: CDR1 SQVTM, CDR2 ANQGSEA. Trimming pared 8 bases from V and 2 bases from J, leaving 13 bases between. This entry is derived from a study of OX40 agonist ivuxolimab in advanced cancers. About the study: Ivuxolimab was administered intravenously to patients at 0.01 to 10 mg/kg every 2 weeks. At around 81% male, the cohort had a mean age of around 56 years, ranging from about 23 to 79. Those treated in dose escalation had hepatocellular carcinoma, melanoma, renal cell cancer or head and neck cancer.

Study outcomes and limitations: Some nonresponders also had low normalized T-cell clonal expansion.

Clones were sequenced by immunoSEQ multiplex PCR, and TCRdb holds only the in-frame ones, with some missing. The table has roughly 46,000 clones, approximately 83% seen once. The chain employs TRBV29-1 and TRBJ2-7; D perhaps matches TRBD1 (5 bases). Here the sequenced sample was CD4+ or CD8+ T cells sorted from blood, taken in a trial of the OX40 agonist ivuxolimab. The receptor was derived from an adult with an advanced solid tumor such as melanoma, head and neck, liver or kidney cancer. CDR3 in amino acids: CSFQTDTYEQYF. For the CDR3, the DNA is TGCAGCTTCCAGACAGATACCTACGAGCAGTACTTC.